The present TCR beta chain was sequenced within a study of blood T cells in healthy people across ages (dated by TCRdb to the mid-2010s). Notes on the research overall: Template switching captured roughly one uniquely barcoded TCR beta cDNA molecule per two T cells in model experiments. The study measured age-related changes in TCR beta repertoire diversity using deep sequencing normalized with unique cDNA molecular identifiers. Donors were grouped into four age groups: young (average 16 years), middle-aged (around 39), aged (62) and long-lived (just over 80). To avoid experimental bias, donors of different ages were randomly spread across the sequencing lanes. The study analyzed two additional independent replicas of 1 million unique cDNA reads from the same blood draw for two donors, one aged 18 to 30 and one aged 80 or older. Overall study results and their limits: Observed TCR beta diversity correlated strongly with the percentage of naive T cells measured by flow cytometry. Donor CMV infection status was unknown, potentially confounding age-related changes in expanded clonotypes. Observed TCR beta diversity per million T cells fell roughly linearly with age, and a significant reduction was already apparent by age roughly 40. Total diversity estimates from one million sequenced T cells were considered lower bounds and underestimates. Since profiling was done on bulk unsorted PBMCs, naive and antigen-experienced compartments could not be conclusively compared. Compared with the aged group, more naive CD4+ T cells, fewer expanded clones and increased TCR diversity were shown by the long-lived group, suggesting age selection.

Systemically healthy Caucasian individuals from Russia, 35 to 50 in total and aged roughly 6 to 100 years, were included as donors. Each donor gave 9 to 10 milliliters of peripheral blood, collected into EDTA-treated Vacutainer tubes. Ficoll-Paque density-gradient centrifugation was used to isolate PBMCs, with at least 6 million obtained per sample. Trizol reagent was used to extract total RNA from PBMCs, with at least 6 micrograms per sample. For every donor, flow cytometry on a PBMC aliquot measured the percentage of naive CD45RAhigh/CD27high T cells. There are 12 amino acids in the CDR3, from cysteine to phenylalanine inclusive. The read is trimmed to its CDR3 DNA, 36 bases read in frame from base 1. V sheds 9 bases and J sheds 4 bases, leaving 12 bases between their ends. CDR1 and CDR2 are drawn from the germline V gene (reference sequence): SEHNR, FQNEAQ. Libraries were built with 5' RACE. Instrument used: Illumina HiSeq 2500. A second PCR of about 7 to 12 cycles was performed with a sample-barcoded 5' primer and a J-beta primer mix. Each TCR beta cDNA molecule received a unique molecular identifier from a template-switch 5' adaptor carrying 12 random nucleotides. At least 3 million CDR3-containing paired-end reads were obtained from each sample. First-strand cDNA synthesis was performed from all RNA using the Mint cDNA synthesis kit, with priming by a TRBC-specific oligonucleotide. After uracil-DNA glycosylase treatment, a first 18-cycle PCR used universal primers M1SS and BC2_uni_R on all cDNA. From the authors' description of their analysis: Normalization of each sample was performed by random selection of 1 million high-quality reads, each carrying a distinct molecular identifier. Instead of being binned into consensus sequences, reads that shared molecular identifiers were thrown out. MiTCR, run with a Q25 quality threshold and the strictest error-elimination algorithm, handled CDR3 identification, clonotype clustering and error correction. Lower-bound total TCR beta diversity was estimated with a nonparametric unseen species model using Euler transformation. TCRdb redid the processing of the public reads, applying fastp at Q25 and MiXCR, and retained in-frame beta chains. Entries that share a CDR3 protein sequence are merged under the most common genes and DNA. Here the V and J calls rest on TCRdb's processing, not on the authors' analysis. The sample data list approximately 800,000 distinct CDR3 sequences, and roughly 64% of these were observed just once. Jointly, the top ten make up 22% of the sample.

This clonotype is a singleton in its sample. Its target antigen remains unknown. No per-base quality is available; no much larger clone lies one base away. Sequenced input: blood. The sequence was collected from a young man in good health. In this chain, TRBV7-9 is recombined with TRBJ2-5, with TRBD2 tentatively as D gene (7 bases match). The CDR3: CASGGGPETQYF. The base sequence is TGTGCCAGTGGGGGGGGGCCAGAGACCCAGTACTTC.